These 8 T cell receptor beta chains were sequenced from one sample in a study of control samples from healthy donors and cancer patients. Assay: immunoSEQ multiplex PCR; the TCRdb copy retains only in-frame clones and omits some. The data show about 130,000 clones, approximately 94% seen once. Sequenced sample: PBMCs. The receptors here all came from a middle-aged man with head and neck cancer.

The rearrangement joins TRBV9 to TRBJ2-1; no reliable D call. The CDR3 is 10 residues long. V was pared by 3 bases and J by 6 bases, with 1 base between. The V gene's germline CDR1 is SGDLS and CDR2 YYNGEE. CDR3 sequence (DNA): TGTGCCAGCAGCGGCAATGAGCAGTTCTTC. Translation: CASSGNEQFF. Supplemented by reference TRBV9 and TRBJ2-1, the full variable domain reads DSGVTQTPKHLITATGQRVTLRCSPRSGDLSVYWYQQSLDQGLQFLIQYYNGEERAKGNILERFSAQQFPDLHSELNLSSLELGDSALYFCASSGNEQFFGPGTRLTVL.

V gene TRBV12-5 combines with J gene TRBJ2-3, with D tentatively TRBD1 (6 bases). From germline, CDR1 is LGHNT and CDR2 FRNRAP. The CDR3 loop spans 14 amino acids. V dropped 6 bases and J dropped 2 bases, with 12 bases sitting between them. This CDR3 is CASGTGQITDTQYF. The CDR3 nucleotides are TGTGCTAGTGGAACAGGACAGATCACAGATACGCAGTATTTT.

The chain combines TRBV19 with TRBJ2-6; a weak D match, TRBD1 (6 bases). V dropped 6 bases and J dropped 11 bases, with 14 bases sitting between them. The CDR3 totals 13 residues. Looked up from germline, CDR1 is LNHDA and CDR2 is SQIVND (reference sequence). The CDR3 nucleotides read TGTGCCAGTAGCCCTGGGGACATCGACGTCCTGACTTTC. This codes for CASSPGDIDVLTF.

The chain combines TRBV12-5 with TRBJ1-1; D is ambiguous. Trimming removed 0 bases from V and 7 bases from J, with 15 bases in between. There are 15 residues in the CDR3. The germline V gene has CDR1 LGHNT and CDR2 FRNRAP. The CDR3 sequence: CASGLVSGNRIEAFF. The CDR3 bases are TGTGCTAGTGGTTTGGTTAGCGGGAATCGGATTGAAGCTTTCTTT.

This chain joins TRBV5-6 and TRBJ1-2; 10 bases map to TRBD1. This CDR3 spans 14 amino acids. Per germline, CDR1 SGHDT and CDR2 YYEEEE. V lost 0 bases, J lost 4 bases, and 0 bases stayed unmatched. The CDR3 DNA follows: TGTGCCAGCAGCTTGGGGACAGGGGGCTATGGCTACACCTTC. Protein: CASSLGTGGYGYTF.

DNA of the CDR3: TGTGCCAGCAGTCCCACTAAGAGCGGGGGGGCCTCCAATGAGCAGTTCTTC. It translates to CASSPTKSGGASNEQFF. V gene TRBV6-6 combines with J gene TRBJ2-1; the match to TRBD2 covers 10 bases. The CDR3 is 17 residues long. V trimming: 5 bases; J trimming: 6 bases; junction bases outside the gene matches: 13. Per the germline V gene, CDR1 is MNHNY and CDR2 is SVGAGI (reference sequence).

This chain joins TRBV6-2 or TRBV6-3 and TRBJ2-5, with 8 nucleotides matching TRBD1. J was trimmed by 2 bases and V by 2 bases; bases with no gene match: 7. The CDR3 is 16 amino acids. The germline V gene has CDR1 MNHEY and CDR2 SVGEGT. CDR3 nucleotide sequence: TGTGCCAGCAGTTACCGGACAGGGAAGGGTCAAGAGACCCAGTACTTC. Its translation is CASSYRTGKGQETQYF.

This chain connects TRBV18 to TRBJ2-5; D is perhaps TRBD1 or TRBD2 (6 bases each). The CDR3 covers 16 residues. The germline V gene encodes CDR1 KGHSH and CDR2 LQKENI. V lost 5 bases, J lost 1 base, and 17 bases lay in between. CDR3 amino acids: CASSRMGGGAQETQYF. The CDR3 DNA reads TGTGCCAGCTCAAGGATGGGGGGCGGCGCCCAAGAGACCCAGTACTTC.